This T cell receptor (beta chain) was sequenced during a study of blood T cell repertoires in COVID-19. Study background: The samples span acute and convalescent COVID-19 from the United States, Italy and Spain.

TCRdb's table, derived via immunoSEQ multiplex PCR, lists solely in-frame clones and lacks some. The table shows over 60,000 clones, with roughly 90% occurring only once. Germline V lookup: CDR1 GTSNPN, CDR2 SVGIG (reference sequence). CDR3 length: 18 amino acids. Trimming took off 0 bases at V and 4 bases at J, with 21 bases between the two ends. The material sequenced was peripheral blood. The origin of this receptor is an elderly woman with active or convalescent COVID-19. V is TRBV30 and J is TRBJ2-2; maybe TRBD2 (5 bases). The DNA for the CDR3 is TGTGCCTGGAGTGTCGGCCTCTACCGGGTCGCGGGCACCGGGGAGCTGTTTTTT. It yields the protein CAWSVGLYRVAGTGELFF.